Given below is one TCR beta chain in context. Its antigen is unidentified. Quantitative 5'-RACE with molecular barcodes was used to make the TCR beta libraries. TCRdb independently ran MiXCR on the 5' RACE reads; one entry per CDR3 protein. The sample shows 190,000 or so distinct CDR3 sequences, about 13% of them seen only once. This sample stems from a study of CD8 T cells in ankylosing spondylitis. Whole-study findings and limits: Matched synovial fluid from ankylosing spondylitis patients was reported to be enriched for disease-linked clones.

This sequence originates from a male donor with ankylosing spondylitis or in good health (not recorded which). Sequencing was performed on blood, either unsorted or a sorted T cell fraction (not recorded which).

The CDR3 loop is CASSYSSGQGTDTQYF. The CDR3, as DNA: TGTGCCAGCAGTTACTCGTCGGGACAGGGCACAGATACGCAGTATTTT. This chain joins TRBV6-5 and TRBJ2-3, with 8 bases identical to TRBD1. J gave up 1 base and V 0 bases, and 3 bases lay outside the gene matches. CDR3 length equals 16 residues. Germline loops: CDR1 MNHEY, CDR2 SVGAGI.